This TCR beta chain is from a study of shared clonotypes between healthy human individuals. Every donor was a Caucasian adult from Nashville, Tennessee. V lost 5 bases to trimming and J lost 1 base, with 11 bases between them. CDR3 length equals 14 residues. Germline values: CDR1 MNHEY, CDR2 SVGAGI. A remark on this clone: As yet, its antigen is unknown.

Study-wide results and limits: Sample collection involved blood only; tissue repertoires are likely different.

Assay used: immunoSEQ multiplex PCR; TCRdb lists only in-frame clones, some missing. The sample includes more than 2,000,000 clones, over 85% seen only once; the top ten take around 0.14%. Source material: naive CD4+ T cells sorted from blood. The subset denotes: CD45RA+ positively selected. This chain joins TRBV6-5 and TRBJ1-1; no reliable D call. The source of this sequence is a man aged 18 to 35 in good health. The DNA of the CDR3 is TGTGCCAGCAGTAACGGTAAAAAGAACACTGAAGCTTTCTTT. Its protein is CASSNGKKNTEAFF.